Here is one TCR beta chain with its context. Which antigen it targets is not known. No much larger clone exists at a distance of one base, and base qualities are not known. The data stem from a study of cytomegalovirus exposure and HLA in healthy donors (dated by TCRdb to 2015 to 2018). In terms of the full investigation: An earlier analysis of approximately 640 of the donors reported about 250 Gb of sequence data and roughly 110 million unique TCR beta sequences from about 179 million T cells. About 300 gigabases of sequencing data and 91 million or so unique TCR sequences made up an early release that covered 640 HLA-typed donors. The genetic ancestry cluster associated with self-reported Caucasian donors included 81% of the approximately 400 genotyped donors. The aim of the study was to test whether cataloging public T cell receptors could identify signatures of past pathogen exposure. The study used immunosequencing to profile the T cell repertoires of approximately 650 subjects and linked those repertoires to cytomegalovirus serostatus. In addition to the first cohort of 650 to 800 subjects, a separate validation cohort of 130 or so different subjects was used. To predict cytomegalovirus infection status, the study combined high-throughput TCR immunosequencing, statistical association of individual TCRs with disease status, and machine learning. To study patterns of TCR occurrence, a later analysis re-analyzed previously published TCR beta repertoires from around 670 donors and added high-resolution HLA genotyping. The later analysis used no new phenotypic data to find candidate immune exposures, relying instead on TCR beta sequences and their occurrence across donors. To decide whether each TCR beta V gene segment behaved as functional or pseudogenic, an earlier analysis of some 600 of the donors relied on high-throughput TCR beta sequencing. Donor age, sex, ethnicity and CMV serostatus were compiled alongside the repertoire data. In a later genetic analysis, genome-wide SNP genotypes for about 55% of the roughly 700 donors were used, and that subset was treated as a discovery cohort. All discovery cohort repertoires had been generated using a single sequencing platform. Both class I and class II loci were covered by HLA typing, at four-digit resolution. Typing coverage varied by locus: 629-630 donors for A, B, C, DRB1 and DQB1; some 520 for DQA1; 600 to 610 for DPA1; more than 450 for DPB1. Roughly 5 DR-DQ haplotypes were handled as single units for association and clustering because linkage in the cohort was strong. On average, roughly 240,000 unique TCR beta nucleotide sequences were sequenced per donor among a few hundred genotyped donors of the cohort, with about 17% of those sequences being non-productive. Results the study describes overall, beyond this receptor: According to a later genetic analysis, donors in an Asian-associated ancestry cluster had fewer N-insertions in productive TCRs than the roughly 670-donor mean. V-gene and J-gene trimming of TCR beta chains was associated with a missense DCLRE1C variant in a later genetic analysis, and the association was replicated in an independent cohort. In a later analysis, the rate of TCR association differed among HLA loci, with DRB1 alleles having the most associated TCRs and HLA-C alleles having the fewest. A total of fewer than 200 TCR beta chains were listed by the study as associated with cytomegalovirus. The only immune exposure information available for the cohort was CMV serostatus. The classifier was reported to diagnose cytomegalovirus status with high specificity and sensitivity in both the original and validation cohorts. The authors suggested that the approach could potentially be generalized to other disease states and immunological phenotypes. A cluster of highly shared sequence variants was judged likely to be a technical artifact of the sequencing pipeline. While some public TCRs were present in many individuals, most TCR sequences turned up only very rarely across donors. Three of the identified cytomegalovirus-associated TCR beta chains were confirmed in vitro to be specific for cytomegalovirus antigens. In a later analysis, most CMV-associated TCR beta chains were found to appear HLA-restricted, with HLA associations seemingly driven largely by CMV exposure. Because counts were too low, fewer than 20 rarely observed V segments, including chromosome 9 orphons, were excluded from the earlier analysis of 587 of the donors. Broadly in line with IMGT annotations, most TCR beta V segments showed up in productive rearrangements about 90% or about 30% of the time in an earlier analysis of several hundred of the donors. A later analysis associated about 17,000 TCR beta sequences with specific HLA alleles at a false discovery rate of 0.05. Correlated functional status among segregating V segments might be attributable to linkage disequilibrium, but an unknown experimental factor could not be ruled out. A further reported finding was that TCR beta sequences accurately predicted the HLA-A and HLA-B alleles for most subjects in the first cohort. Several of the top co-occurrence clusters appeared to be linked to parvovirus B19, influenza, CMV and Epstein-Barr virus, according to a later analysis. In this cohort, only TCR beta chains were sequenced, and detectable features were limited by the absence of alpha or paired-chain data. Sequencing depth was assumed to be roughly uniform across donors in the presence/absence analyses, though that assumption may not hold. Because some donors lacked HLA typing at each locus, the association tests relied only on the typed subset. The 87-base-pair reads could not distinguish some IMGT-functional V segments, including TRBV6-2 and TRBV6-3, so those segments were excluded. When HLA alleles, especially DR and DQ, strongly co-occurred, TCR associations were difficult to assign to individual alleles. A later analysis found that HLA-associated TCR beta chains were more clonally expanded and had lower generation probabilities than equally common non-associated chains.

The library was obtained by the immunoSEQ multiplex PCR assay. A mixture of 60 forward primers for TCR Vbeta segments and 13 reverse primers for TCR Jbeta segments was used in the multiplex PCR. The CDR3 region of rearranged TCR beta genes was amplified from genomic DNA by a multiplex PCR assay. On the Illumina HiSeq System, the amplified TCR beta libraries were sequenced as 87-base-pair reads. The original methods were these. Across the 700 or so repertoires, a later analysis counted about 81 million unique TCR beta chains, 9.5 million to 12 million of which were shared by at least two donors. To remove PCR and sequencing errors, raw reads were error-corrected and collapsed into unique sequences using a nearest-neighbor algorithm that merged closely related sequences. V, D and J gene segments were assigned by aligning CDR3 sequences to IMGT reference sequences. Each retained sequence needed at least a six-nucleotide match to both a V gene segment and a J gene segment. A rearrangement was called productive if the CDR3 had no stop codons and remained in frame with V and J, and every other rearrangement was called non-productive. CDR3 was defined by IMGT convention, running from the second conserved V-encoded cysteine to the conserved J-encoded phenylalanine. Sequences without an unambiguous match to a single V gene segment were excluded from the earlier analysis of 450 to 650 of the donors. An earlier analysis of 587 of the donors classified V segments as functional when productive rearrangements were above 56.7% and as segregating when the standard deviation between donors was above 5%. A statistical classification framework was built to diagnose cytomegalovirus status from the catalog of TCR beta chain sequences. In a later analysis, TCR nucleotide sequences were compared against IMGT/GENE-DB human TR gene sequences so that V and J genes could be assigned. A later analysis assigned CDR3 sequences and most-parsimonious VDJ recombination scenarios with the TCRdist pipeline. In a later analysis, every TCR beta chain was defined by the combination of its CDR3 amino acid sequence and its V-gene family, and reads without a unique V-gene family were dropped. As a way to deal with suspected cross-contamination and a sequencing artifact, a later analysis dropped 500 to 700 nucleotide sequences that were highly shared and had low generation probability. In a later analysis, a clonal expansion index for each public chain was calculated from normalized within-repertoire ranks of inferred template counts. Generation probabilities in a later analysis came from a VDJ recombination model fitted to out-of-frame rearrangements, and those results were checked against IGoR. In a later analysis, hypergeometric tests were used to score TCR-TCR, TCR-HLA and TCR-CMV co-occurrence, with a repertoire-size bias correction applied to TCR pairs. In a later analysis, false discovery rates were estimated by permuting HLA or CMV assignments 20 times. A later analysis grouped co-occurring TCRs with DBSCAN, adding TCRdist sequence similarity when clustering within HLA-allele-positive subsets. Repertoires with fewer than 30,000 or more than 120,000 public chains, plus five repertoires with anomalous nucleotide sharing, were excluded from co-occurrence clustering. In its TCRdb copy, this immuneACCESS table keeps in-frame sequences only and misses some clones. Where compared with another copy, unresolved V genes explain less than half of these, and the others have no known cause. The V and J calls and clone size were taken over from that table, and D and trimming were inferred from the DNA. This sample is represented by 180,000 or so clones; 82% of them were singletons. Around 1.5% of the sample comes from the top ten.

CDR1 SGHTA and CDR2 FQGNSA are derived from the germline V gene. The CDR3 spans 17 residues, from the cysteine through the phenylalanine. Only the CDR3 DNA stays, 51 bases, in frame from base 1. The trim is 0 bases for V and 0 bases for J, with a gap of 14 bases between the germline ends. The cohort comprised approximately 700 healthy bone marrow donors. All cohort members were sampled while nominally healthy, although unrecorded immune exposures were likely present. The donor was CMV seronegative and belonged to the group of 352 seronegative cohort members. A peripheral blood sample was collected from each donor, and TCR beta sequencing was performed on peripheral blood mononuclear cells. The Qiagen DNeasy Blood Extraction Kit was used to extract genomic DNA from the blood cell samples.

Sequenced: PBMCs. The rearrangement combines TRBV7-2 with TRBJ1-2; possibly the D gene is TRBD1, per 6 matching bases. This TCR came from a male donor in good health and CMV-seronegative. The nucleotide sequence is given as TGTGCCAGCAGCTTAGCTGGTCGGGGGGCAGCTAACTATGGCTACACCTTC. Translated, it gives CASSLAGRGAANYGYTF.